This T cell receptor beta chain was captured by sequencing in a study of neurological immune-mediated disorders. The V end was cut by 3 bases, the J end by 0 bases, with 15 bases between. The CDR3 is 18 residues long. Germline CDR1 is SGHTA and CDR2 is FQGTGA. The cDNA was produced through 5'RACE with 10-nucleotide random UMIs. TCRdb re-analysed the 5' RACE reads in MiXCR, keeping a single row per CDR3 protein. Of under 85,000 distinct CDR3 sequences in the sample, 12% to 15% were seen once. This receptor was identified in a woman between 50 and 59 years old in good health. Source material: PBMCs. The rearrangement uses TRBV7-3 and TRBJ2-6; a weak D match, TRBD2 (6 bases). The CDR3 region has the DNA TGTGCCAGCAGCTTGACATGGGACTTGAGCTCTGGGGCCAACGTCCTGACTTTC. This translates into CASSLTWDLSSGANVLTF. Supplemented by reference TRBV7-3 and TRBJ2-6, the full variable domain reads GAGVSQTPSNKVTEKGKYVELRCDPISGHTALYWYRQSLGQGPEFLIYFQGTGAADDSGLPNDRFFAVRPEGSVSTLKIQRTERGDSAVYLCASSLTWDLSSGANVLTFGAGSRLTVL.